The 7 T cell receptor beta chains below all came from one sample that was sequenced in a study of T cell clones after liver transplantation. Using immunoSEQ multiplex PCR, the repertoire was profiled, and TCRdb retains in-frame clones only, with some absent. Of about 74,000 clones detected, about four fifths appear once; the ten largest clones hold around 0.66%. Material: CD4+ T cells from blood, obtained before liver transplant. Source of these receptors: a human donor who received a liver transplant.

This clone was recorded a few times. This sequence joins TRBV2 and TRBJ1-5; TRBD1 is a possible D gene (5 bases). V was trimmed by 4 bases and J by 3 bases, leaving 10 bases between them. Germline V gene lookup returns CDR1 SNHLY and CDR2 FYNNEI. The CDR3 totals 14 residues. Here the CDR3 reads CASSGGLFNQPQHF. Here the CDR3 DNA reads TGTGCCAGCAGTGGGGGGTTGTTCAATCAGCCCCAGCATTTT.

Written as DNA, the CDR3 is TGTGCCAGCAGCTTGGATGGCGGGGCGGGCGGGGAGACCCAGTACTTC. This encodes CASSLDGGAGGETQYF. This chain uses TRBV5-4 with TRBJ2-5; TRBD2 might be the D (6 bases). V was pared by 0 bases and J by 5 bases, with 17 bases between. There are 16 residues in the CDR3. Germline CDR1 SGHNT, CDR2 YYREEE (reference sequence).

Only one count was recorded for this clone. The chain uses TRBV7-9 and TRBJ1-4, with TRBD1 matching over 9 bases. The junction had 4 bases not matched to a gene; V was cut back by 5 bases and J by 3 bases. CDR1 and CDR2 (germline): SEHNR, FQNEAQ (reference sequence). The CDR3 consists of 15 residues. The CDR3 region is CASSQTGGANEKLFF. The CDR3 DNA is TGTGCCAGCAGCCAGACAGGGGGTGCTAATGAAAAACTGTTTTTT.

The V call is TRBV28, the J call TRBJ1-2, with unresolved D. The CDR3 covers 11 residues. Trimming took 9 bases from V and 1 from J, leaving 6 bases between them. Looked up from germline, CDR1 is MDHEN and CDR2 is SYDVKM. The CDR3 here is CASRDNYGYTF. The CDR3 nucleotides are TGTGCCAGTCGGGATAACTATGGCTACACCTTC.

This clone was counted between two and nine times. The chain carries TRBV19 and TRBJ2-2; weak D call: TRBD2 (5 bases). The CDR3 has 16 amino acids. Between the trimmed V and J ends, which lost 8 bases and 0 bases, there was a span of 16 bases. Germline V gene lookup returns CDR1 LNHDA and CDR2 SQIVND (reference sequence). CDR3 in amino acids: CASLRAPNTNTGELFF. The CDR3 bases are TGTGCCAGTCTGAGGGCACCAAATACGAACACCGGGGAGCTGTTTTTT. Drawing the rest from reference TRBV19 and TRBJ2-2, the complete variable domain is DGGITQSPKYLFRKEGQNVTLSCEQNLNHDAMYWYRQDPGQGLRLIYYSQIVNDFQKGDIAEGYSVSREKKESFPLTVTSAQKNPTAFYLCASLRAPNTNTGELFFGEGSRLTVL.

The chain links TRBV11-2 to TRBJ1-4, with TRBD1 matching over 9 bases. V shed 6 bases, J shed 0 bases, and the junction held 8 bases outside the gene matches. Germline assignment: CDR1 SGHAT and CDR2 FQNNGV. This CDR3 has 17 amino acids. The CDR3 loop is CASRRPGQGATNEKLFF. The CDR3, as DNA: TGTGCCAGCAGGCGTCCGGGACAGGGTGCAACTAATGAAAAACTGTTTTTT.

The rearrangement joins TRBV15 to TRBJ2-1; D possibly matches TRBD1 or TRBD2 (5 bases each). The CDR3 consists of 16 residues. The V end was cut by 3 bases, the J end by 3 bases, with 15 bases between. The V gene's germline CDR1 is LNHNV and CDR2 YYDKDF (reference sequence). DNA of the CDR3: TGTGCCACCAGCAGCCCCCTAGGGACGATCTACAATGAGCAGTTCTTC. Translating it yields CATSSPLGTIYNEQFF.